This entry features one T cell receptor (beta chain) sequence. 13 Jbeta primers and 60 Vbeta primers were used for the PCR. TCRdb keeps only in-frame clones here, not all; method: immunoSEQ multiplex PCR. The data contain 100,000 to 150,000 clones, more than 80% of them seen just once; the ten biggest clones take up 3.3%. The CDR3 sequence is 17 residues long. In germline, CDR1 is LNHDA, CDR2 SQIVND (reference sequence). V lost 0 bases, J lost 2 bases, and 16 bases lay in between. The sample originates from a study of cytomegalovirus exposure and HLA in healthy donors. Study-wide background: In an early release, HLA-typed donors contributed 90 million or so unique TCR sequences.

The chain has TRBV19 and TRBJ1-2; D perhaps matches TRBD1 (6 bases). The source is a male donor in good health and CMV-seronegative. The sequenced sample consisted of PBMCs. Here the CDR3 DNA reads TGTGCCAGTAGTATAGATTATCACAAGGACAGAAACTATGGCTACACCTTC. This encodes CASSIDYHKDRNYGYTF.